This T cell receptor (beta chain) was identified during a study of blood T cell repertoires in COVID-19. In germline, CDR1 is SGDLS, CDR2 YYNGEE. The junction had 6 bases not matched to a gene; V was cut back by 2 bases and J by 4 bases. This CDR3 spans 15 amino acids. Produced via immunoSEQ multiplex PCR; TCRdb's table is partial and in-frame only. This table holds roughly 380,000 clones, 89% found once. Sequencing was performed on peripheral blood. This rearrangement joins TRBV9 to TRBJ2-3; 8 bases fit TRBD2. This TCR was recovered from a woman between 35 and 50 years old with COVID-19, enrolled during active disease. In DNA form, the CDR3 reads TGTGCCAGCAGCGTGGACCGGGGGGGCGCAGATACGCAGTATTTT. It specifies CASSVDRGGADTQYF.